Listed below are T cell receptor beta chains from one sample, sequenced in a study of blood T cell repertoires in COVID-19. Data came from immunoSEQ multiplex PCR; TCRdb stores just in-frame clones and leaves some out. Counted here are 180,000 or so clones, 70% to 80% occurring once; the ten biggest clones make up approximately 8.6%. The source material was peripheral blood. These receptors came from a woman aged 50 to 60 with active or convalescent COVID-19. Both conserved end residues are part of each CDR3. A D gene is named only where the DNA matches it firmly. Clone sizes are given selectively: once, few, many, or a class where the clone is expanded.

V	D	size	J	DNA	CDR3
TRBV9	TRBD2	.	TRBJ2-7	TGTGCCAGCAGCGAGGGACTAGCGGTGGCCTACGAGCAGTACTTC	CASSEGLAVAYEQYF
TRBV5-1	.	.	TRBJ2-6	TGCGCCAGCAGCTTGGGCACGCAAGGATGGGCGAGATCTGGGGCCAACGTCCTGACTTTC	CASSLGTQGWARSGANVLTF
TRBV6-2/TRBV6-3	TRBD1	.	TRBJ2-5	TGTGCCAGCAGTTACACCCCTGGACAGGGCCAAGAGACCCAGTACTTC	CASSYTPGQGQETQYF
TRBV6-2/TRBV6-3	.	.	TRBJ1-5	TGTGCCAGCAGTTACACGGTGAGCAATCAGCCCCAGCATTTT	CASSYTVSNQPQHF
TRBV18	.	few	TRBJ1-1	TGTGCCAGCTCTCTCGACAGGAAGAACACTGAAGCTTTCTTT	CASSLDRKNTEAFF
TRBV20-1	.	.	TRBJ1-1	TGCAGTGCTAGTCGCAGGGTGGGGAAGAACACTGAAGCTTTCTTT	CSASRRVGKNTEAFF
TRBV12-3/TRBV12-4	.	.	TRBJ2-5	TGTGCCAGCAGTTTCAGAGAGACCCAGTACTTC	CASSFRETQYF
TRBV5-1	.	.	TRBJ1-1	TGCGCCAGCAGCTTGGCGGGGAACACTGAAGCTTTCTTT	CASSLAGNTEAFF
TRBV4-2	TRBD2	.	TRBJ2-5	TGTGCCAGCAGGGGGACTAGCGGGGAGGAGACCCAGTACTTC	CASRGTSGEETQYF
TRBV29-1	.	.	TRBJ1-1	TGCAGCGTTGAAGTGTATCAGGGGAACACTGAAGCTTTCTTT	CSVEVYQGNTEAFF
TRBV30	.	.	TRBJ1-2	TGTGCCTGGAGTGTACAAAGGGGCGTAGGCTACACCTTC	CAWSVQRGVGYTF
TRBV28	.	.	TRBJ1-1	TGTGCCAGCAGCCCCCTTGTAGTGTCTGAAGCTTTCTTT	CASSPLVVSEAFF
TRBV4-3	.	.	TRBJ2-5	TGCGCCAGCAGCCCGTCAACAGGGTTGCCAGAGACCCAGTACTTC	CASSPSTGLPETQYF
TRBV5-1	.	.	TRBJ1-1	TGCGCCAGCAGCTCCCGCCCGGGGGGGACTGAAGCTTTCTTT	CASSSRPGGTEAFF
TRBV5-1	.	.	TRBJ1-1	TGCGCCAGCAGCTTAATGGTAGACACTGAAGCTTTCTTT	CASSLMVDTEAFF
TRBV7-9	.	.	TRBJ1-6	TGTGCCAGCGGGCAATTGGAGGGTGGATCACCCCTCCACTTT	CASGQLEGGSPLHF
TRBV6-6	.	.	TRBJ2-5	TGTGCCAGCAGCACCGGACAGTCCAGGGAGACCCAGTACTTC	CASSTGQSRETQYF
TRBV10-3	TRBD1	.	TRBJ2-3	TGTGCCATCAGTGGGACAGGGGGTTTAGATACGCAGTATTTT	CAISGTGGLDTQYF
TRBV15	TRBD1	.	TRBJ2-5	TGTGCCACCAGCAGAGATGGGACAGGGTCCCAAGAGACCCAGTACTTC	CATSRDGTGSQETQYF
TRBV29-1	TRBD1	.	TRBJ1-2	TGCAGCGTCCCACAGCAGGGGGGTCGGGGCTACACCTTC	CSVPQQGGRGYTF
TRBV7-2	.	.	TRBJ1-6	TGTGCCAGCAGCTTAGGTCGGCAGAGGGATAATTCACCCCTCCACTTT	CASSLGRQRDNSPLHF
TRBV2	.	.	TRBJ1-1	TGTGCCAGCAGCTTCGATGGACAGTATGTCACTGAAGCTTTCTTT	CASSFDGQYVTEAFF
TRBV12-5	.	.	TRBJ2-2	TGTGCTAGTGGTTTGCCTCTTGGGGAGCTGTTTTTT	CASGLPLGELFF
TRBV19	TRBD1	few	TRBJ1-1	TGTGCCAGTAGCCGACAGGGGGCTATGAACACTGAAGCTTTCTTT	CASSRQGAMNTEAFF
TRBV3-1/TRBV3-2	TRBD1	.	TRBJ1-3	TGTGCCAGCAGCCACGACTCTCCGGGACAGGGCTCTGGAAACACCATATATTTT	CASSHDSPGQGSGNTIYF
TRBV19	.	.	TRBJ1-2	TGTGCCAGTAGTATCACAGGGCCCCTGAACTATGGCTACACCTTC	CASSITGPLNYGYTF